This is a list of T cell receptor beta chains from one sample in a study of regulatory T cells in long-lasting Graves disease. TCRdb fed the multiplex PCR reads into MiXCR, producing one record per CDR3 protein. The sample carries hundreds of thousands of distinct CDR3 sequences, about 22% recorded once. The material sequenced was peripheral blood mononuclear cells (PBMCs), taken when the disease was refractory, from a patient treated with antithyroid drugs. The receptors come from a female donor with Graves disease. The CDR3 runs from the conserved cysteine through the conserved F or W. The D gene is left open where the match is weak. Only part of the rows carry a size: once, few, many, or a class if the clone is expanded.

>TRBV5-1|13|TRBJ1-1|few|.
CASSWAALTEAFF
TGCGCCAGCAGCTGGGCCGCGTTAACTGAAGCTTTCTTT
>TRBV7-8|14|TRBJ1-4|many|.
CASSFIGAGEKLFF
TGTGCCAGCAGCTTTATCGGGGCGGGTGAAAAACTGTTTTTT
>TRBV20-1|16|TRBJ2-5|.|TRBD2
CSAQRGSGGRQETQYF
TGCAGTGCTCAAAGGGGTAGCGGGGGGCGACAAGAGACCCAGTACTTC
>TRBV14|16|TRBJ1-2|few|.
CASSQDMDGDYYGYTF
TGTGCCAGCAGCCAAGATATGGACGGTGATTACTATGGCTACACCTTC
>TRBV29-1|13|TRBJ1-2|.|TRBD1
CSVDQGANYGYTF
TGCAGCGTGGACCAGGGGGCTAACTATGGCTACACCTTC
>TRBV3-1|16|TRBJ2-7|few|.
CASSQAGPLVGDEQYF
TGTGCCAGCAGCCAGGCCGGACCCCTGGTAGGAGACGAGCAGTACTTC
>TRBV10-3|12|TRBJ1-6|many|.
CAISADDGALRF
TGTGCCATCAGCGCTGACGACGGAGCCCTTCGCTTT
>TRBV7-9|13|TRBJ2-7|many|.
CASSRGQPYEQYF
TGTGCCAGCAGTCGCGGCCAGCCCTACGAGCAGTACTTC
>TRBV6-1|15|TRBJ2-1|.|.
CASSGSGQAYNEQFF
TGTGCCAGCAGCGGTTCAGGACAAGCTTACAATGAGCAGTTCTTC
>TRBV4-3|11|TRBJ2-7|.|.
CASRRGYEQYF
TGCGCCAGCAGGCGGGGCTACGAGCAGTACTTC
>TRBV28|14|TRBJ2-7|many|.
CASSPVGLAYEQYF
TGTGCCAGCAGTCCCGTAGGCCTCGCCTACGAGCAGTACTTC
>TRBV6-1|16|TRBJ2-3|.|TRBD2
CASTPRAGGTLDTQYF
TGTGCCAGCACCCCCAGAGCGGGAGGTACTTTGGATACGCAGTATTTT
>TRBV12-3/TRBV12-4|15|TRBJ2-5|.|.
CASSSGKRNGETQYF
TGTGCCAGCAGTTCTGGCAAGAGGAACGGAGAGACCCAGTACTTC
>TRBV7-6|18|TRBJ2-5|.|TRBD2
CASSLGVGGALSGETQYF
TGTGCCAGCAGCTTAGGGGTCGGGGGGGCCTTGTCGGGGGAGACCCAGTACTTC
>TRBV9|15|TRBJ1-3|.|.
CASSVEGSSGNTIYF
TGTGCCAGCAGCGTAGAAGGTTCTTCTGGAAACACCATATATTTT
>TRBV6-2/TRBV6-3|18|TRBJ2-5|many|TRBD2
CASSYTRTSGALQETQYF
TGTGCCAGCAGTTACACACGGACTAGCGGGGCCTTACAAGAGACCCAGTACTTC
>TRBV19|14|TRBJ2-7|.|TRBD1
CASTRDRDSHEQYF
TGTGCCAGTACCAGGGACCGGGACAGCCACGAGCAGTACTTC
>TRBV7-9|13|TRBJ1-1|few|TRBD1
CASSLVTGGTTFF
TGTGCCAGCAGCCTCGTAACAGGGGGCACGACTTTCTTT
>TRBV6-5|13|TRBJ1-1|many|TRBD1
CASSYGQGTEAFF
TGTGCCAGCAGTTACGGACAGGGGACTGAAGCTTTCTTT
>TRBV27|15|TRBJ1-4|many|.
CASSLLSSTNEKLFF
TGTGCCAGCAGTTTACTTTCGAGTACTAATGAAAAACTGTTTTTT